This is a list of T cell receptor beta chains from one sample in a study of cytomegalovirus exposure and HLA in healthy donors. Some clones are missing from TCRdb's copy, which holds only in-frame ones; the method was immunoSEQ multiplex PCR. The table has roughly 150,000 clones, more than 75% seen once. The sequencing sample was made of PBMCs. The origin of the receptors is a middle-aged woman in good health and CMV-seropositive. The CDR3 runs from the conserved cysteine through the conserved F or W. D genes are given only for firm matches. Rows may omit the clone size; those that give it use once, few, many or a size class.

DNA	CDR3	D	V	J	size
TGTGCCAGCAGCTTAGAAGGTGGTAGCGGGAGAGGTCGGCCCGGGGAGCTGTTTTTT	CASSLEGGSGRGRPGELFF	TRBD2	TRBV11-2	TRBJ2-2	-
TGTGCCAGCAGCCCAACAGGGGGGACTGGAAACTACGAGCAGTACTTC	CASSPTGGTGNYEQYF	TRBD1	TRBV7-9	TRBJ2-7	-
TGTGCCAGCAGCGAGGGGGCGCGTGGAAACACCATATATTTT	CASSEGARGNTIYF	TRBD1	TRBV5-4	TRBJ1-3	-
TGTGCCAGCAGCTTGCCTCTTCGGGGGGACACTGAAGCTTTCTTT	CASSLPLRGDTEAFF	-	TRBV5-4	TRBJ1-1	-
TGTGCCAGCAGCTTAGTCTTGAGCGGCACAGATACGCAGTATTTT	CASSLVLSGTDTQYF	-	TRBV11-2	TRBJ2-3	few
TGTGCCAGCAGCTCCTTTGTAGCGGGAGACCCAAAGAGCGAGCAGTTCTTC	CASSSFVAGDPKSEQFF	TRBD2	TRBV5-4	TRBJ2-1	few
TGTGCCAGCAGCGTCCTAGCGGGAGGGCCTTACGAGCAGTACTTC	CASSVLAGGPYEQYF	TRBD2	TRBV7-8	TRBJ2-7	-
TGTGCCAGCAGTGAGGGGACAGGAAGCTCCTACGAGCAGTACTTC	CASSEGTGSSYEQYF	TRBD1	TRBV6-1	TRBJ2-7	-
TGTGCCAGCAGTATAACAGGGGCTGGCGCTTTCTTT	CASSITGAGAFF	TRBD1	TRBV28	TRBJ1-1	-
TGTGCCAGCAGCAAAGGGACTAACGAGCAGTTCTTC	CASSKGTNEQFF	-	TRBV21-1	TRBJ2-1	-
TGTGCCAGCGGGCCCGGACTAGCGGGAGGGAACAATGAGCAGTTCTTC	CASGPGLAGGNNEQFF	TRBD2	TRBV27	TRBJ2-1	-
TGTGCCAGCAGCTTAGTGAGGGATGGCACTGAAGCTTTCTTT	CASSLVRDGTEAFF	-	TRBV11-2	TRBJ1-1	-
TGTGCCAGTAGGCGGGAGACTGAGCAGTTCTTC	CASRRETEQFF	TRBD2	TRBV9	TRBJ2-1	-
TGTGCCAGCAGCCGCACAGGGATGGCAGGCCAGCCCCAGCATTTT	CASSRTGMAGQPQHF	-	TRBV9	TRBJ1-5	-
TGTGCCAGCAGTTCTCTACTTAAAGCGCGTTCCTACAATGAGCAGTTCTTC	CASSSLLKARSYNEQFF	-	TRBV28	TRBJ2-1	-
TGTGCCAGCAGTTTACAATGGTCGGCAGGAGGTTACGAGCAGTACTTC	CASSLQWSAGGYEQYF	-	TRBV27	TRBJ2-7	-
TGTGCCAGCCGAGGAGGGCCAGAACCAGATACGCAGTATTTT	CASRGGPEPDTQYF	-	TRBV6-1	TRBJ2-3	-
TGCGCCAGCAGTGCGGAGGATAGCGGGGCCTACAATGAGCAGTTCTTC	CASSAEDSGAYNEQFF	TRBD2	TRBV10-2	TRBJ2-1	-
TGTGCCAGCACCCCATGGGGCATCCAAGAGACCCAGTACTTC	CASTPWGIQETQYF	-	TRBV6-1	TRBJ2-5	-
TGTGCCACCAGCGGGGTAGCGGGTCGGCAGTTCTTC	CATSGVAGRQFF	TRBD2	TRBV15	TRBJ2-1	-
TGCGCCAGCAGCTTGGAGACAGGATACACTGAAGCTTTCTTT	CASSLETGYTEAFF	-	TRBV5-1	TRBJ1-1	-
TGTGCCAGCAGGGGGGGACAGGAGTATGGCTACACCTTC	CASRGGQEYGYTF	TRBD1	TRBV5-6	TRBJ1-2	-
TGTGCCAGCAGTTACTCGTACAGGGGGCTTGCCGAGGCTTTCTTT	CASSYSYRGLAEAFF	TRBD1	TRBV6-6	TRBJ1-1	-
TGTGCCAGCAGCTCTGACAGGGGGGAGGATGTGAGCGCCGGGGAGCTGTTTTTT	CASSSDRGEDVSAGELFF	TRBD1	TRBV7-9	TRBJ2-2	-
TGCGCCAGCAGCTTTGGCCCTAGCGGCGATGAGCAGTTCTTC	CASSFGPSGDEQFF	TRBD2	TRBV5-1	TRBJ2-1	-
TGTGCCATCAGTGATGACTTCTCTGGAAACACCATATATTTT	CAISDDFSGNTIYF	-	TRBV10-3	TRBJ1-3	-
TGTGCCAGTAGTACTCGGGGTAGCGGTAATCTAGAGACCCAGTACTTC	CASSTRGSGNLETQYF	-	TRBV19	TRBJ2-5	-
TGTGCCAGCAGTTTTAACAATGAGCAGTTCTTC	CASSFNNEQFF	-	TRBV27	TRBJ2-1	few
TGTGCCAGCAATGGTAATCTAGCGGGAGCTTGGGTCTACGAGCAGTACTTC	CASNGNLAGAWVYEQYF	TRBD2	TRBV2	TRBJ2-7	-
TGCGCCAGCAGCCAGCAGGCGGACAGGCCGAACACTGAAGCTTTCTTT	CASSQQADRPNTEAFF	TRBD1	TRBV4-1	TRBJ1-1	few
TGTGCCAGCAGCGTGGGACACCGGTCCTACGAGCAGTACTTC	CASSVGHRSYEQYF	-	TRBV9	TRBJ2-7	few
TGTGCCAGCAGTTACTCGGGACAGGGAAATCAGCCCCAGCATTTT	CASSYSGQGNQPQHF	TRBD1	TRBV6-5	TRBJ1-5	-
TGTGCCAGCAGTTACCTGACAGGGGGCGAATACGAGCAGTACTTC	CASSYLTGGEYEQYF	TRBD1	TRBV6-5	TRBJ2-7	few
TGCGCCAGCAGCCAAGGGGCCGGGACAGGCAATCAGCCCCAGCATTTT	CASSQGAGTGNQPQHF	TRBD1	TRBV4-1	TRBJ1-5	-
TGCAGCGTTGGGTACGGGAGCGGGAGGGGTAATCCCTACGAGCAGTACTTC	CSVGYGSGRGNPYEQYF	TRBD2	TRBV29-1	TRBJ2-7	-
TGTGCCAGCAGCTTAGAGTCCAGGCGGCTAGCGGGAGTAGAGACCCAGTACTTC	CASSLESRRLAGVETQYF	TRBD2	TRBV7-6	TRBJ2-5	few
TGTGCCAGCAGCGCGCCACCACATCGGGGAGGCTACACCTTC	CASSAPPHRGGYTF	-	TRBV11-3	TRBJ1-2	-
TGTGCCAGCAGTTTAGGTTGGGGACAGGGACAGGAGACCCAGTACTTC	CASSLGWGQGQETQYF	TRBD1	TRBV27	TRBJ2-5	-
TGTGCCAGCAGTTTATGGGGGGCCCCCGGGGGGGGCTACACCTTC	CASSLWGAPGGGYTF	-	TRBV28	TRBJ1-2	-
TGTGCCAGTAGCAGAAACGGGGGGGGCACTGAAGCTTTCTTT	CASSRNGGGTEAFF	-	TRBV19	TRBJ1-1	once
TGTGCCAGCAGTTTATATCCAGGGAGGACCGGGGAGCTGTTTTTT	CASSLYPGRTGELFF	-	TRBV27	TRBJ2-2	few
TGTGCCAGCAGTGAAGGACCCAGGCCCTCATTCTACGAGCAGTACTTC	CASSEGPRPSFYEQYF	-	TRBV6-1	TRBJ2-7	few
TGCGCCAGCAGCTTTGCGGACCAAGAGACCCAGTACTTC	CASSFADQETQYF	-	TRBV5-1	TRBJ2-5	-
TGTGCCAGCAGTTTATTCCCGACAGGGGGCGGGACTGAAGCTTTCTTT	CASSLFPTGGGTEAFF	TRBD1	TRBV27	TRBJ1-1	-
TGTGCCGGTAGTGCAGCGGGAGGGCTTGAGACCCAGTACTTC	CAGSAAGGLETQYF	TRBD2	TRBV19	TRBJ2-5	-
TGCGCCAGCAGCTCAGTGGCGGGAGGGCCCCACTACGAGCAGTACTTC	CASSSVAGGPHYEQYF	TRBD2	TRBV5-1	TRBJ2-7	once
TGTGCCAGTACCTATGGCGGGCGGAGCACAGATACGCAGTATTTT	CASTYGGRSTDTQYF	-	TRBV19	TRBJ2-3	-